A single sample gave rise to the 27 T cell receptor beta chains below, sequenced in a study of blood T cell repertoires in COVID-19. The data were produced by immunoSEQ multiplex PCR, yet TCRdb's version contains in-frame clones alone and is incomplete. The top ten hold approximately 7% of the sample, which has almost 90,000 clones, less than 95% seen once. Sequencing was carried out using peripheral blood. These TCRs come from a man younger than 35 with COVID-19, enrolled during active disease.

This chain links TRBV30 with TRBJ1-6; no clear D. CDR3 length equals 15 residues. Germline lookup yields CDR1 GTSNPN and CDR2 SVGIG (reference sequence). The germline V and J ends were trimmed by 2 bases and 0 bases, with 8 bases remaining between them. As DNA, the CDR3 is TGTGCCTGGAGTCCCGATAGCTCCTATAATTCACCCCTCCACTTT. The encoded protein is CAWSPDSSYNSPLHF.

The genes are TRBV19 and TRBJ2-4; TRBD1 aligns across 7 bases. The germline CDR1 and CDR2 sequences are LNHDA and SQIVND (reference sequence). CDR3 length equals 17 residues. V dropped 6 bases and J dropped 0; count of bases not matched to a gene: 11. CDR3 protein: CASSRDSYDLAKNIQYF. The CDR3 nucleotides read TGTGCCAGTAGCAGGGACAGCTACGATCTAGCCAAAAACATTCAGTACTTC. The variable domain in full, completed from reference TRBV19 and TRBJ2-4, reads DGGITQSPKYLFRKEGQNVTLSCEQNLNHDAMYWYRQDPGQGLRLIYYSQIVNDFQKGDIAEGYSVSREKKESFPLTVTSAQKNPTAFYLCASSRDSYDLAKNIQYFGAGTRLSVL.

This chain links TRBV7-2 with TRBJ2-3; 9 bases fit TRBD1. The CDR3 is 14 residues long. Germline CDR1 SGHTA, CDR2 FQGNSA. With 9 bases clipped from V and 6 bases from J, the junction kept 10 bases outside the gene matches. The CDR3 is CASNRGRVTDTQYF. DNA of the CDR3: TGTGCCAGTAACAGGGGGCGGGTGACGGATACGCAGTATTTT.

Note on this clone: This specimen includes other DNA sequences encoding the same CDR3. The CDR3 is CASSFQVPYEQYF. For the CDR3, the DNA is TGTGCCAGCAGTTTCCAGGTTCCCTACGAGCAGTACTTC. The chain has TRBV12-3 or TRBV12-4 and TRBJ2-7; no firm D call. The V end lost 3 bases, the J end lost 2 bases, and 8 bases lay between the germline ends. This CDR3 has 13 amino acids.

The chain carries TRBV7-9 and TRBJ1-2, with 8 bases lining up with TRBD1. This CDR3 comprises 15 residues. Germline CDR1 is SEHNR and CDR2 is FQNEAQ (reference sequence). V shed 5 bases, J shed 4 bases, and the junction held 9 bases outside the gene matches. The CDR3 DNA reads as TGTGCCAGCAGCACTCGGACAGGGAGGAGCTATGGCTACACCTTC. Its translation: CASSTRTGRSYGYTF.

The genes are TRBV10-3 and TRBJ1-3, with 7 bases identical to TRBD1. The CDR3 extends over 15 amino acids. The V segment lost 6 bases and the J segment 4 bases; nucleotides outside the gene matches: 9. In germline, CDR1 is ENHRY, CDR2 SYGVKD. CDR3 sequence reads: CAISPRTGIGNTIYF. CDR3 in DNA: TGTGCCATCAGCCCTCGGACAGGAATCGGAAACACCATATATTTT.

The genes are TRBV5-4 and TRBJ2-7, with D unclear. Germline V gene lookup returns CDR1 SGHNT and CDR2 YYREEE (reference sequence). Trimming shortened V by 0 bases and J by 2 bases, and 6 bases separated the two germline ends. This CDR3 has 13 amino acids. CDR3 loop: CASSLAPTYEQYF. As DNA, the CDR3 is TGTGCCAGCAGCTTGGCCCCCACCTACGAGCAGTACTTC.

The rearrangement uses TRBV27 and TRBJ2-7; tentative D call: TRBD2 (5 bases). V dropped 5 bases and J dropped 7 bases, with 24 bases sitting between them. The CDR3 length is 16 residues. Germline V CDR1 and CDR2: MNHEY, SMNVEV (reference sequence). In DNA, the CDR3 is TGTGCCAGCAGTCTAGCTTCACAAATAGACCTACGAGAGCAGTACTTC. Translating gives CASSLASQIDLREQYF.

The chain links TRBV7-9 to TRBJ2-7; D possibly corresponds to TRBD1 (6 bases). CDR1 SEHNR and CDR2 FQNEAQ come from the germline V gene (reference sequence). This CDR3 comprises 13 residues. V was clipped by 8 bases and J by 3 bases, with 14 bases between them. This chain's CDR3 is CASSGTRYYEQYF. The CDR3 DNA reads TGTGCCAGCTCCGGGACACGTTACTACGAGCAGTACTTC.

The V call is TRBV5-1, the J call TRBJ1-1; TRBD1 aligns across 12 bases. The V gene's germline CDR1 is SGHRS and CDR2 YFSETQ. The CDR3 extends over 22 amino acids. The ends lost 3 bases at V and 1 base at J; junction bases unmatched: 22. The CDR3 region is CASSSPTRDRGLHWEGNTEAFF. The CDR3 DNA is TGCGCCAGCAGCTCCCCAACCCGGGACAGGGGGCTGCATTGGGAAGGGAACACTGAAGCTTTCTTT.

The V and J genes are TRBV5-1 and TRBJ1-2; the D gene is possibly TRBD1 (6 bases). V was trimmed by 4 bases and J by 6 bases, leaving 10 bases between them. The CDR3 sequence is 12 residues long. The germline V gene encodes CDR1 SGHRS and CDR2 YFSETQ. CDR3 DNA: TGCGCCAGCAGCCCAACAGGGCATGGCTACACCTTC. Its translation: CASSPTGHGYTF.

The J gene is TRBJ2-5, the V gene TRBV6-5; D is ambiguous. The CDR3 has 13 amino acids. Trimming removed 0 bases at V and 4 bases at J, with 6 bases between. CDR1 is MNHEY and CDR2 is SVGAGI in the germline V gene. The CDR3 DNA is TGTGCCAGCAGTTACTCGAGAACAGAGACCCAGTACTTC. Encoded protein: CASSYSRTETQYF.

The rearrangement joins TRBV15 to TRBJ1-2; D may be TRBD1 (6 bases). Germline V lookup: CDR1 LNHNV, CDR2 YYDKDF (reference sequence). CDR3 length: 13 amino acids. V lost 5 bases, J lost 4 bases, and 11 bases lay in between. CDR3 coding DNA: TGTGCCACCAGCGGGGGGGCCTCCTATGGCTACACCTTC. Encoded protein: CATSGGASYGYTF.

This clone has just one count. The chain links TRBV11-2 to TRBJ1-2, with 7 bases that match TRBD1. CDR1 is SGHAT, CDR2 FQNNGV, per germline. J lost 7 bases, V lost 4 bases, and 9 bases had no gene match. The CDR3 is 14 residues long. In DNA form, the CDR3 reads TGTGCCAGCAGCTCGACAGGGAGAGGGGGTGGCTACACCTTC. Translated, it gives CASSSTGRGGGYTF.

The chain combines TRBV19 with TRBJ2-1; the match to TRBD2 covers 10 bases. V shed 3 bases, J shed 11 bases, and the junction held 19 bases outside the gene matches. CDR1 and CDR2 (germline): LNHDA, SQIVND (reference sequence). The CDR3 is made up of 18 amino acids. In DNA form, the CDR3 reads TGTGCCAGTAGTATCGGGGGGCCTAGCGGGAGCCTCATAGGGAAGCAGTTCTTC. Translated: CASSIGGPSGSLIGKQFF.

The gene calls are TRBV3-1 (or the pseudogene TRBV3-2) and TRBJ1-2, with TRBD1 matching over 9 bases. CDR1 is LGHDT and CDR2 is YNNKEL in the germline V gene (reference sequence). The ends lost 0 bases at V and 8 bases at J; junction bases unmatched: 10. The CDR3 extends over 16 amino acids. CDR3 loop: CASSQDWLQGAGGYTF. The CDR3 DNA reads TGTGCCAGCAGCCAAGATTGGTTACAGGGGGCAGGAGGCTACACCTTC.

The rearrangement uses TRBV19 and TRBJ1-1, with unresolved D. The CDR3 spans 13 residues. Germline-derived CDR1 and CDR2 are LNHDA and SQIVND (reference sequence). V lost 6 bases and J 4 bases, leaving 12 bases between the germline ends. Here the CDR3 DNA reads TGTGCCAGTAGCCCCTCTCACGGCACTGAAGCTTTCTTT. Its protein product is CASSPSHGTEAFF. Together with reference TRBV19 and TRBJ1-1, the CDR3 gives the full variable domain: DGGITQSPKYLFRKEGQNVTLSCEQNLNHDAMYWYRQDPGQGLRLIYYSQIVNDFQKGDIAEGYSVSREKKESFPLTVTSAQKNPTAFYLCASSPSHGTEAFFGQGTRLTVV.

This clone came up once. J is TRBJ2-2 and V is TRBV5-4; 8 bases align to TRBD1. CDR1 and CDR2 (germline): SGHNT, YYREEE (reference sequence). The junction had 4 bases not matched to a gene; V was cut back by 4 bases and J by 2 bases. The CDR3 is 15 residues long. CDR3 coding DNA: TGTGCCAGCAGCAAGGACAGGGCAAACACCGGGGAGCTGTTTTTT. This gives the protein CASSKDRANTGELFF.

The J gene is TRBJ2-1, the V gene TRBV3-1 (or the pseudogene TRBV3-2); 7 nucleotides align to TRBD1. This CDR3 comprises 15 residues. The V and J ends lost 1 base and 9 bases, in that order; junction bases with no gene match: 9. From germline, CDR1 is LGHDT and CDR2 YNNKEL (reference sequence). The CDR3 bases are TGTGCCAGCAGCCAAGCTCACAGGGGTGGCGGTGAGCAGTTCTTC. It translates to CASSQAHRGGGEQFF.

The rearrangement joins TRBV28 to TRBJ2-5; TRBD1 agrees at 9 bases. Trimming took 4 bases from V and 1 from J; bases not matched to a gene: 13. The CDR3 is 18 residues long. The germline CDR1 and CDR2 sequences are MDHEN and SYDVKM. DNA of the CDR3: TGTGCCAGCAGTTCTGAGACAGGGGGAGACTTAATCCAAGAGACCCAGTACTTC. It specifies CASSSETGGDLIQETQYF.

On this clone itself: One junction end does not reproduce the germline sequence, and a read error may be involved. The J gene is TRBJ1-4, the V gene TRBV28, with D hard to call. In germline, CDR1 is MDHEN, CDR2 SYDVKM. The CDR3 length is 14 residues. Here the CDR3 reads CASSLQDFNEKLLF. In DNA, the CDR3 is TGTGCCAGCAGTTTACAGGACTTTAATGAAAAACTGCTTTTT.

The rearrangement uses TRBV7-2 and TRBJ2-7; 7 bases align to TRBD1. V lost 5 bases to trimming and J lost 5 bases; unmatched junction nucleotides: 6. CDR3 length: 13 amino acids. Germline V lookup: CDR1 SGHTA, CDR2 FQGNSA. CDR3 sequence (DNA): TGTGCCAGCAGCCCGACAGGGTCCCACGAGCAGTACTTC. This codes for CASSPTGSHEQYF.

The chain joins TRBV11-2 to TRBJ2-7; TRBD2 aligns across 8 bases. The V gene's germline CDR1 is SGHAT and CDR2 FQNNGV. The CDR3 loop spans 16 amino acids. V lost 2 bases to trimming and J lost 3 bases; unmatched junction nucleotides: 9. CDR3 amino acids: CASSLMFSGKDYEQYF. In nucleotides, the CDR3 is TGTGCCAGCAGCTTAATGTTTAGCGGGAAAGACTACGAGCAGTACTTC.

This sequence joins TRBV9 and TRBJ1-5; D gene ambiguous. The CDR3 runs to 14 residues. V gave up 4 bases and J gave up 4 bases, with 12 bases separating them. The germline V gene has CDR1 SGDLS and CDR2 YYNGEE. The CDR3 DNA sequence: TGTGCCAGCAGCCCCAGTGGCCGAAATCAGCCCCAGCATTTT. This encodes CASSPSGRNQPQHF.

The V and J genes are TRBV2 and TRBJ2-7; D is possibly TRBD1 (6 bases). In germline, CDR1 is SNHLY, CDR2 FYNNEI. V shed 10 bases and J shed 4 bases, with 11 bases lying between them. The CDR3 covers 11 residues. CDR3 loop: CATKGHYEQYF. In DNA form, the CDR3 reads TGTGCCACCAAGGGACATTACGAGCAGTACTTC.

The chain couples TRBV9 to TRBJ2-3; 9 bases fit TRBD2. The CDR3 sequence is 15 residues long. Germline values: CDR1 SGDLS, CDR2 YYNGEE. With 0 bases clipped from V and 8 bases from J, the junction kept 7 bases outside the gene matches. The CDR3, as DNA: TGTGCCAGCAGCGTAGATCCAGCGGGAGGAGGTACGCAGTATTTT. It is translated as CASSVDPAGGGTQYF. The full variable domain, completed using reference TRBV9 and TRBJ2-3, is DSGVTQTPKHLITATGQRVTLRCSPRSGDLSVYWYQQSLDQGLQFLIQYYNGEERAKGNILERFSAQQFPDLHSELNLSSLELGDSALYFCASSVDPAGGGTQYFGPGTRLTVL.

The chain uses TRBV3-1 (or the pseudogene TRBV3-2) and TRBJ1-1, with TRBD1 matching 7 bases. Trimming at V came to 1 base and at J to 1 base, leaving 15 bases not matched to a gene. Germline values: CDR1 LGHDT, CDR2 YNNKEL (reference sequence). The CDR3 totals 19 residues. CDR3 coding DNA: TGTGCCAGCAGCCAAGTATTCGGCCCGGACAGGAAGAAGAACACTGAAGCTTTCTTT. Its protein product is CASSQVFGPDRKKNTEAFF.